The T cell receptor (beta chain) described here comes from a study of shared clonotypes between healthy human individuals. V was trimmed by 8 bases and J by 2 bases, leaving 16 bases between them. This CDR3 has 14 residues. Germline CDR1 is MNHNS and CDR2 is SASEGT. Some clones are missing from TCRdb's copy, which holds only in-frame ones; the method was immunoSEQ multiplex PCR. The sample lists approximately 350,000 clones; approximately 74% were seen once. What was sequenced was memory CD4+ T cells sorted from blood. Described subset: CD45RA-negative fraction. This sequence originates from a man aged 25 to 40 in good health. The V gene is TRBV6-1, the J gene TRBJ2-7, with a possible D match to TRBD2 (5 bases). CDR3 DNA sequence: TGTGCCAGCCTTCCTAAGACCGGGACCTACGAGCAGTACTTC. It specifies CASLPKTGTYEQYF.